The entry that follows covers one T cell receptor (beta chain) sequence. Its cognate antigen is unknown. In TCRdb, the 5' RACE reads were re-called with MiXCR into one record per CDR3 protein. The data show about 220,000 distinct CDR3 sequences, less than 7.5% seen once. This sample was included in a study of T cells after yellow fever vaccination. General observations from the study: In FACS-sorted repertoires, abundant clonotypes from the bulk population could appear as contaminants.

Sequenced here: CD4+ T cells sorted from PBMCs, sampled on the day of the yellow fever booster vaccination. The receptor was isolated from a man aged 30 to 39 who received the YFV17D yellow fever vaccine.

The CDR3: CASRAEPKRYTF. As DNA, the CDR3 is TGTGCCAGCAGGGCCGAGCCAAAACGCTACACCTTC. The chain uses TRBV2 and TRBJ1-2, with D hard to call. This CDR3 contains 12 residues. Germline values: CDR1 SNHLY, CDR2 FYNNEI. Deletions cut 6 bases from V and 9 bases from J, with 14 bases between.